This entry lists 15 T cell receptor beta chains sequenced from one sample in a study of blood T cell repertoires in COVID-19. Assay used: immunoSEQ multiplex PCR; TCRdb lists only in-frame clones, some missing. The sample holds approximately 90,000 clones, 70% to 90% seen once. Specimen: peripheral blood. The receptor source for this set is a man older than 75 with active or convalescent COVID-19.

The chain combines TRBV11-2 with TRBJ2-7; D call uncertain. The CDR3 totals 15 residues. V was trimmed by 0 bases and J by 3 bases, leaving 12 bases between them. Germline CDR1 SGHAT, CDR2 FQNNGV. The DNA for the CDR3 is TGTGCCAGCAGCTTAGATTTGTACTCCGTCTACGAGCAGTACTTC. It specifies CASSLDLYSVYEQYF.

The CDR3 protein is CASGQEYNEQFF. CDR3 DNA sequence: TGTGCCAGCGGACAGGAGTACAATGAGCAGTTCTTC. The rearrangement joins TRBV19 to TRBJ2-1, with 7 bases fitting TRBD1. V shed 9 bases and J 4 bases; nucleotides not matched to a gene: 3. The CDR3 spans 12 residues. Germline assignment: CDR1 LNHDA and CDR2 SQIVND (reference sequence).

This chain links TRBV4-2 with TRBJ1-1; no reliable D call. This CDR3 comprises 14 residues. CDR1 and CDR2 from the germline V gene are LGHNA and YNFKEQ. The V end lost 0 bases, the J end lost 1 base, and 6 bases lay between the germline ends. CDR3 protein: CASSQDQKNTEAFF. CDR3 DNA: TGTGCCAGCAGCCAAGATCAGAAGAACACTGAAGCTTTCTTT.

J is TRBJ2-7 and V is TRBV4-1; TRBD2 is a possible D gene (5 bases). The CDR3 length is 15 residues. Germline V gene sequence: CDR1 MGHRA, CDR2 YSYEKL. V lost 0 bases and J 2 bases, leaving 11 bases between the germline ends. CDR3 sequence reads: CASSQERVGPYEQYF. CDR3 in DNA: TGCGCCAGCAGCCAAGAGCGGGTGGGTCCCTACGAGCAGTACTTC.

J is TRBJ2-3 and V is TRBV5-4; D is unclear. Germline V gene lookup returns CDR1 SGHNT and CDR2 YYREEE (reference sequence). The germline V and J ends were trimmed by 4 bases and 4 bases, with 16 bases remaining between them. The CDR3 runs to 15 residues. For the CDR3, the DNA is TGTGCCAGCAGCGCCGAGAGGAGTTCGGCAGATACGCAGTATTTT. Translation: CASSAERSSADTQYF.

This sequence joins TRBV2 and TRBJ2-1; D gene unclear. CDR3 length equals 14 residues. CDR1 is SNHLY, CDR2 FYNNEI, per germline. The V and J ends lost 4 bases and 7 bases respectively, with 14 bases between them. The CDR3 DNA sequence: TGTGCCAGCAGTGGCGTGGAGCGCCGTAATGAGCAGTTCTTC. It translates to CASSGVERRNEQFF.

The CDR3 coding sequence is TGTGCCAGCAGCTCCCGGACAGGGGGCGTAATGAACACTGAAGCTTTCTTT. This translates into CASSSRTGGVMNTEAFF. The chain carries TRBV7-2 and TRBJ1-1; TRBD1 matches 11 bases. V was clipped by 4 bases and J by 0 bases; unmatched bases: 7. Germline CDR1 is SGHTA and CDR2 is FQGNSA. This CDR3 region has 17 residues.

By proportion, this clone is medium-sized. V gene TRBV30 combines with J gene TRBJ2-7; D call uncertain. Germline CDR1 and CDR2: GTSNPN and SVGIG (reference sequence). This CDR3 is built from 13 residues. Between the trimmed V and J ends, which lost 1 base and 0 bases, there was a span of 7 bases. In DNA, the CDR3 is TGTGCCTGGAGTGGGCCTGACTCCTACGAGCAGTACTTC. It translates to CAWSGPDSYEQYF.

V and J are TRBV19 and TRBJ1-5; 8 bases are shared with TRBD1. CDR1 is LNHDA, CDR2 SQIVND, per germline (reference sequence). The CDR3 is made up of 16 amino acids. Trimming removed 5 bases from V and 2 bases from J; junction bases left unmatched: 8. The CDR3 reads CASSPTGGHGNQPQHF. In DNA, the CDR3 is TGTGCCAGTAGTCCCACAGGGGGGCACGGCAATCAGCCCCAGCATTTT.

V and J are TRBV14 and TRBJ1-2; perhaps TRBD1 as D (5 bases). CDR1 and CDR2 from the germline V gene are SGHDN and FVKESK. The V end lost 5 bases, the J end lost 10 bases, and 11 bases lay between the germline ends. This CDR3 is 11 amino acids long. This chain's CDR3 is CASSLWGSYTF. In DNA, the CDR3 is TGTGCCAGCAGCTTATGGGGCTCCTACACCTTC.

CDR3 residues: CASSQQGLSTEAFF. Here the CDR3 DNA reads TGTGCCAGCTCGCAACAGGGTCTGTCCACTGAAGCTTTCTTT. The chain carries TRBV18 and TRBJ1-1; possible D gene TRBD1, 6 bases. Germline CDR1 KGHSH, CDR2 LQKENI. The ends were cut back, 6 bases at V and 4 bases at J, with 15 bases in the middle. This CDR3 comprises 14 residues.

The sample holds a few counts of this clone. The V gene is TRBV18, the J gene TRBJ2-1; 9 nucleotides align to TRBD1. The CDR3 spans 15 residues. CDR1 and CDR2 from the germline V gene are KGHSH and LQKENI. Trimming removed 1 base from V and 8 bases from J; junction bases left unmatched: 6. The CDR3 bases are TGTGCCAGCTCACCACGGGACAGGGCTTTCTATGAGCAGTTCTTC. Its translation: CASSPRDRAFYEQFF.

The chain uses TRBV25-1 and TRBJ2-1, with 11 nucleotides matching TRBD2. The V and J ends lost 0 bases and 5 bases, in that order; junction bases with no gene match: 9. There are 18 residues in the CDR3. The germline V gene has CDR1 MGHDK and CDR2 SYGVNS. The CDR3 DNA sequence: TGTGCCAGCAGTGAATATCGGCTAGCGGGAGGCGGGCACAATGAGCAGTTCTTC. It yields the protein CASSEYRLAGGGHNEQFF.

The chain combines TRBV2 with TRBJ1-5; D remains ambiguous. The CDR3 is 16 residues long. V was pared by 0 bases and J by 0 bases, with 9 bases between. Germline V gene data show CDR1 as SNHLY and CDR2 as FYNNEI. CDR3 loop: CASSEARIYSNQPQHF. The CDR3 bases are TGTGCCAGCAGTGAAGCGAGAATTTATAGCAATCAGCCCCAGCATTTT. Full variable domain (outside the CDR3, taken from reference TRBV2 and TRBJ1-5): EPEVTQTPSHQVTQMGQEVILRCVPISNHLYFYWYRQILGQKVEFLVSFYNNEISEKSEIFDDQFSVERPDGSNFTLKIRSTKLEDSAMYFCASSEARIYSNQPQHFGDGTRLSIL.

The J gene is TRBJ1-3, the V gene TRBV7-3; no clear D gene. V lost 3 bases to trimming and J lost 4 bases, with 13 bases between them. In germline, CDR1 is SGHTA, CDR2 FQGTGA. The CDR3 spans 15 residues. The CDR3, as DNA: TGTGCCAGCAGCTTCGACGTGGGCAAAGGAAACACCATATATTTT. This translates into CASSFDVGKGNTIYF.